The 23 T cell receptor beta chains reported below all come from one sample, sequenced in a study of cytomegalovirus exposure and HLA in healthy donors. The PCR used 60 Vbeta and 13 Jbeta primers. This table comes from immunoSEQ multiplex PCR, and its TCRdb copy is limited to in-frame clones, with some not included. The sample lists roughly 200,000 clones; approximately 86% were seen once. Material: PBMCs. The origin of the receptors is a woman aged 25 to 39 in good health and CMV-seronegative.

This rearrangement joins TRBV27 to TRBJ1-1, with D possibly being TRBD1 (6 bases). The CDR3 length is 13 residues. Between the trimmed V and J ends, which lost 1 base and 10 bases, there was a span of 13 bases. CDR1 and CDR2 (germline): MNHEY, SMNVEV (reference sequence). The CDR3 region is CASSLWRGALAFF. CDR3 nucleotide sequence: TGTGCCAGCAGTTTATGGCGGGGGGCCTTAGCTTTCTTT.

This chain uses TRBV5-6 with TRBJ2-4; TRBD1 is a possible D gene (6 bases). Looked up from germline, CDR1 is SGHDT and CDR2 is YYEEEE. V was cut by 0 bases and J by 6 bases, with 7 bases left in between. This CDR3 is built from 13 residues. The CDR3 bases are TGTGCCAGCAGCTTGGTACAGGGAAACATTCAGTACTTC. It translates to CASSLVQGNIQYF.

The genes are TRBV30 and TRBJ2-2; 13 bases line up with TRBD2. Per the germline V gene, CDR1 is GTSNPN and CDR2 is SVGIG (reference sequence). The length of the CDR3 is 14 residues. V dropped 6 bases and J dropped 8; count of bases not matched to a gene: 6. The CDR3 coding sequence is TGTGCCTGCACCGGGACTAGCGGGGTAGGGGAGCTGTTTTTT. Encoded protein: CACTGTSGVGELFF. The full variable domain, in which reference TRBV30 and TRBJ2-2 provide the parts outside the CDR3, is SQTIHQWPATLVQPVGSPLSLECTVEGTSNPNLYWYRQAAGRGLQLLFYSVGIGQISSEVPQNLSASRPQDRQFILSSKKLLLSDSGFYLCACTGTSGVGELFFGEGSRLTVL.

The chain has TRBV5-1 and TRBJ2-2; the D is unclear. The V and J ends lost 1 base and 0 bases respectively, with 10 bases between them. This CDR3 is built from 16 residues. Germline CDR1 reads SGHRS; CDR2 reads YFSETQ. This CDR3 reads CASSLRQAANTGELFF. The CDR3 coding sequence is TGCGCCAGCAGCTTGAGGCAGGCAGCGAACACCGGGGAGCTGTTTTTT.

The DNA of the CDR3 is TGTGCCAGCGTTGTAGGGACAGGGTCTTACGAGCAGTACTTC. This sequence encodes CASVVGTGSYEQYF. This chain joins TRBV2 and TRBJ2-7, with 9 bases fitting TRBD1. V lost 8 bases, J lost 4 bases, and 9 bases stayed unmatched. The CDR3 length is 14 residues. In germline, CDR1 is SNHLY, CDR2 FYNNEI.

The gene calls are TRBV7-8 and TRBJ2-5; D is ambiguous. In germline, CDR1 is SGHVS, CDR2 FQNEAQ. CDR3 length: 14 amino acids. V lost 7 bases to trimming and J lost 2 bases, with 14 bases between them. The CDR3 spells CASTNIRLQETQYF. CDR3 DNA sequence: TGTGCCAGCACCAACATCAGGTTGCAAGAGACCCAGTACTTC. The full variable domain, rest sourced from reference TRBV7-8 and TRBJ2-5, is GAGVSQSPRYKVAKRGQDVALRCDPISGHVSLFWYQQALGQGPEFLTYFQNEAQLDKSGLPSDRFFAERPEGSVSTLKIQRTQQEDSAVYLCASTNIRLQETQYFGPGTRLLVL.

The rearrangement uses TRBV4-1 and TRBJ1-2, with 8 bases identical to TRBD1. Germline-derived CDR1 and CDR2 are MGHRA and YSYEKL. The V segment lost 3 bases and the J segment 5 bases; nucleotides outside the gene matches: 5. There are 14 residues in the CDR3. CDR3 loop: CASSQWTGTYGYTF. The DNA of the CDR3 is TGCGCCAGCAGCCAGTGGACAGGGACTTATGGCTACACCTTC.

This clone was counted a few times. The CDR3 DNA sequence: TGTGCCAGCAGTTCGACAGGCAACTATGGCTACACCTTC. As protein: CASSSTGNYGYTF. V gene TRBV5-4 combines with J gene TRBJ1-2, with D possibly TRBD1 on 6 matching bases. This CDR3 spans 13 amino acids. Trimming pared 5 bases from V and 2 bases from J, leaving 10 bases between. The germline V gene encodes CDR1 SGHNT and CDR2 YYREEE (reference sequence).

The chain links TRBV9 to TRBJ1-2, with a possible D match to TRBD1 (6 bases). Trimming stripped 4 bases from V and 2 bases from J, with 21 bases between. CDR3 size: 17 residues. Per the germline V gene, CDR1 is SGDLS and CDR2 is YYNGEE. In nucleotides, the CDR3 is TGTGCCAGCAGCCCGAGAGTCGACAGGAATCTCAACTATGGCTACACCTTC. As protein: CASSPRVDRNLNYGYTF.

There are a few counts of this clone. CDR3 in amino acids: CASSWEVSEAFF. The CDR3 nucleotides are TGTGCCAGCAGCTGGGAGGTTTCTGAAGCTTTCTTT. The chain has TRBV11-2 and TRBJ1-1; D is ambiguous. Germline V CDR1 and CDR2: SGHAT, FQNNGV. The CDR3 length is 12 residues. The V end was cut by 4 bases, the J end by 6 bases, with 9 bases between.

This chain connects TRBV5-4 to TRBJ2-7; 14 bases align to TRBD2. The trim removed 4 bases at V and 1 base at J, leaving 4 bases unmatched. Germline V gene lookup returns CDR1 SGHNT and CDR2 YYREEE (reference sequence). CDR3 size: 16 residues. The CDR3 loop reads CASSPGLAGASYEQYF. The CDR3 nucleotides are TGTGCCAGCAGCCCGGGACTAGCGGGAGCATCCTACGAGCAGTACTTC.

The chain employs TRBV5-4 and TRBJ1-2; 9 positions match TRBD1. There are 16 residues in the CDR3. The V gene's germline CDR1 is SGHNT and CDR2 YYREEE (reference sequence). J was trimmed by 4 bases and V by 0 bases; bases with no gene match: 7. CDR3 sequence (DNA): TGTGCCAGCAGCTTGGGACTCGGGACAGGGATCTATGGCTACACCTTC. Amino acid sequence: CASSLGLGTGIYGYTF. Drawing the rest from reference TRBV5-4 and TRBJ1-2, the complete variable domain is ETGVTQSPTHLIKTRGQQVTLRCSSQSGHNTVSWYQQALGQGPQFIFQYYREEENGRGNFPPRFSGLQFPNYSSELNVNALELDDSALYLCASSLGLGTGIYGYTFGSGTRLTVV.

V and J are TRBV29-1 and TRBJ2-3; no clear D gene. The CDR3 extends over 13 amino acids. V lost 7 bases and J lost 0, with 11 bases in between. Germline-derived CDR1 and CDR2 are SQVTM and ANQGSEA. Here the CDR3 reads CSARPTSTDTQYF. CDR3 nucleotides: TGCAGCGCCCGCCCCACTAGCACAGATACGCAGTATTTT.

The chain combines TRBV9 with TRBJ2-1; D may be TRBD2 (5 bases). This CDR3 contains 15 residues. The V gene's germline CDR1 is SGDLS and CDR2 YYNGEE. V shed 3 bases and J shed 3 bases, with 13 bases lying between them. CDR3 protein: CASSALSDFYNEQFF. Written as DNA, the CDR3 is TGTGCCAGCAGCGCCCTATCGGACTTCTACAATGAGCAGTTCTTC. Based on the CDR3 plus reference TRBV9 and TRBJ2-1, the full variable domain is DSGVTQTPKHLITATGQRVTLRCSPRSGDLSVYWYQQSLDQGLQFLIQYYNGEERAKGNILERFSAQQFPDLHSELNLSSLELGDSALYFCASSALSDFYNEQFFGPGTRLTVL.

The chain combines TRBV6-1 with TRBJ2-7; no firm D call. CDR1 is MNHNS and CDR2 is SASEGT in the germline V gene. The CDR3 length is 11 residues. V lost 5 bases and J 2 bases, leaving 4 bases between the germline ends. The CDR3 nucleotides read TGTGCCAGCAGTCTTACCTACGAGCAGTACTTC. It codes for CASSLTYEQYF.

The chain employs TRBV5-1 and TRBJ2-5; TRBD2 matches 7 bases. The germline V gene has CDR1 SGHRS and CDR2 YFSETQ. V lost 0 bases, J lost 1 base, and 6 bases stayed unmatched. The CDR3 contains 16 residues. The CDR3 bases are TGCGCCAGCAGCTTGGATCCCAGCGGGGTCCAAGAGACCCAGTACTTC. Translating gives CASSLDPSGVQETQYF.

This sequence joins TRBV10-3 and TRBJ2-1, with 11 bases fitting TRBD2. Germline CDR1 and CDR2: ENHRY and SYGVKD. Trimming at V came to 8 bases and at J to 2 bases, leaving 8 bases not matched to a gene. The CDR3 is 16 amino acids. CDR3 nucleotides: TGTGCCATCGGGCAAAATAGCGGGAGGGCCTACAATGAGCAGTTCTTC. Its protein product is CAIGQNSGRAYNEQFF.

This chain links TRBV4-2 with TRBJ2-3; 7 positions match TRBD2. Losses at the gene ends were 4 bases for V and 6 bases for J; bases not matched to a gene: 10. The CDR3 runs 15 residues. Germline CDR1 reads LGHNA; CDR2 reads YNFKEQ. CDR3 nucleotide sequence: TGTGCCAGCAGCCCGGGGACTACTTCTTGGGATACGCAGTATTTT. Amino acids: CASSPGTTSWDTQYF.

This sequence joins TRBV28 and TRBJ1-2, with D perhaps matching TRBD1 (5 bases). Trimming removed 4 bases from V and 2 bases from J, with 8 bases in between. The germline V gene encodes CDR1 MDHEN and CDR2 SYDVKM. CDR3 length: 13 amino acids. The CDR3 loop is CASSSRQNYGYTF. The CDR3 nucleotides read TGTGCCAGCAGTTCCCGACAGAACTATGGCTACACCTTC.

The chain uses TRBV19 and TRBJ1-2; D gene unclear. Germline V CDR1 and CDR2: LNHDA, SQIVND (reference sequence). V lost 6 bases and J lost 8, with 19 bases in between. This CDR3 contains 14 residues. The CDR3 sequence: CASRPSDTSGGYTF. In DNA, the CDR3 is TGTGCCAGTAGACCCTCTGACACGAGCGGGGGCTACACCTTC. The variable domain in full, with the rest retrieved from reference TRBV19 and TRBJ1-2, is DGGITQSPKYLFRKEGQNVTLSCEQNLNHDAMYWYRQDPGQGLRLIYYSQIVNDFQKGDIAEGYSVSREKKESFPLTVTSAQKNPTAFYLCASRPSDTSGGYTFGSGTRLTVV.

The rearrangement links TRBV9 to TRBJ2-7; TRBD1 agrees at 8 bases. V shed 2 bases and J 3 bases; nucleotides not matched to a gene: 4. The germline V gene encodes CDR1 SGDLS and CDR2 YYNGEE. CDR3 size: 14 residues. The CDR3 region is CASSVGTGDYEQYF. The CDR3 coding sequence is TGTGCCAGCAGCGTGGGGACAGGAGACTACGAGCAGTACTTC.

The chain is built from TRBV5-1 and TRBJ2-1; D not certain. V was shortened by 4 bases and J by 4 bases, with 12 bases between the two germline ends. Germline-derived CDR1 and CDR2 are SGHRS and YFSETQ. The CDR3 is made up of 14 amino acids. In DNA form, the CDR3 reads TGCGCCAGCAGCCAACCTCCTGCGTACAATGAGCAGTTCTTC. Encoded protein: CASSQPPAYNEQFF.

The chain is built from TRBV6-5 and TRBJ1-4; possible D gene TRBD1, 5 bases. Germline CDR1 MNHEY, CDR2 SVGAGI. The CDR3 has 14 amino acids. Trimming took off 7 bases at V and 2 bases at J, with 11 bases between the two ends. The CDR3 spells CASTQGGTNEKLFF. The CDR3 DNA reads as TGTGCCAGCACCCAGGGAGGGACTAATGAAAAACTGTTTTTT.